These 30 T cell receptor beta chains came from one sample sequenced in a study of blood T cell repertoires in COVID-19. TCRdb's copy holds only in-frame clones and misses some; the assay was immunoSEQ multiplex PCR. The sample lists about 280,000 clones, over 75% occurring once. Sequencing input: peripheral blood. All receptors derive from a man younger than 35 with active or convalescent COVID-19.

The gene calls are TRBV21-1 and TRBJ1-2. TRBV21-1 is marked as a pseudogene. This CDR3 is built from 14 residues. This CDR3 is CASSIGSGDYGYTF. DNA of the CDR3: TGTGCCAGCAGCATAGGGAGCGGAGACTATGGCTACACCTTC.

The rearrangement links TRBV5-1 to TRBJ1-3, with D hard to call. Trimming stripped 0 bases from V and 3 bases from J, with 13 bases between. This CDR3 is 16 amino acids long. Germline CDR1 is SGHRS and CDR2 is YFSETQ. CDR3 bases: TGCGCCAGCAGCTTGGTAGGAGGGCGGTATGGAAACACCATATATTTT. As protein: CASSLVGGRYGNTIYF.

DNA of the CDR3: TGTGCCAGCAGCTTGGATTTAACTGAAGCTTTCTTT. It specifies CASSLDLTEAFF. This chain links TRBV5-4 with TRBJ1-1; the D is unclear. The CDR3 runs 12 residues. Trimming took off 0 bases at V and 5 bases at J, with 5 bases between the two ends. Germline-derived CDR1 and CDR2 are SGHNT and YYREEE (reference sequence).

This rearrangement joins TRBV7-8 to TRBJ2-5, with a weak D call TRBD1 (5 bases). Germline CDR1 SGHVS, CDR2 FQNEAQ. The V end was cut by 5 bases, the J end by 7 bases, with 29 bases between. The CDR3 runs 18 residues. The DNA of the CDR3 is TGTGCCAGCAGCCCCAAGCCCCTATCGAAGGGGCCTCTTGGGACCCAGTACTTC. Protein sequence: CASSPKPLSKGPLGTQYF.

The rearrangement joins TRBV4-3 to TRBJ2-3, with TRBD2 matching over 10 bases. The V gene's germline CDR1 is LGHNA and CDR2 YSLEER. This CDR3 has 16 residues. V gave up 1 base and J gave up 7 bases; unmatched junction bases: 8. The CDR3 DNA sequence: TGCGCCAGCAGCCAAGGGATGCTAGCGGGGGACAATACGCAGTATTTT. Encoded protein: CASSQGMLAGDNTQYF.

CDR3 in amino acids: CASSQSPRDSLNQPQHF. The CDR3 DNA sequence: TGCGCCAGCAGCCAATCCCCCCGGGACAGTCTTAATCAGCCCCAGCATTTT. The rearrangement uses TRBV4-1 and TRBJ1-5; 7 nucleotides line up with TRBD1. This CDR3 spans 17 amino acids. From germline, CDR1 is MGHRA and CDR2 YSYEKL. Trimming took 2 bases from V and 4 from J; bases not matched to a gene: 11.

The gene calls are TRBV9 and TRBJ1-1; 7 nucleotides align to TRBD1. This CDR3 has 15 residues. In germline, CDR1 is SGDLS, CDR2 YYNGEE. V was clipped by 4 bases and J by 8 bases; unmatched bases: 14. The CDR3 DNA reads TGTGCCAGCAGCCGGCTTGGGACAGAGCCAACAGAAGCTTTCTTT. Translation gives CASSRLGTEPTEAFF.

J is TRBJ1-2 and V is TRBV14; TRBD1 aligns across 8 bases. Per the germline V gene, CDR1 is SGHDN and CDR2 is FVKESK. The CDR3 covers 15 residues. V gave up 4 bases and J gave up 11 bases; unmatched junction bases: 15. CDR3: CASSPTMDRAERYTF. The CDR3 DNA reads as TGTGCCAGCAGCCCGACAATGGACAGGGCAGAGCGGTACACCTTC. Drawing the rest from reference TRBV14 and TRBJ1-2, the complete variable domain is EAGVTQFPSHSVIEKGQTVTLRCDPISGHDNLYWYRRVMGKEIKFLLHFVKESKQDESGMPNNRFLAERTGGTYSTLKVQPAELEDSGVYFCASSPTMDRAERYTFGSGTRLTVV.

V usage is TRBV3-1 (or the pseudogene TRBV3-2) and J usage is TRBJ2-1; D is undetermined. V shed 1 base and J shed 1 base, with 5 bases lying between them. The CDR3 length is 14 residues. Germline CDR1 reads LGHDT; CDR2 reads YNNKEL (reference sequence). CDR3 loop: CASSQGSSYNEQFF. The DNA for the CDR3 is TGTGCCAGCAGCCAAGGTTCGTCCTACAATGAGCAGTTCTTC.

This clone was picked up one time. This sequence joins TRBV2 and TRBJ2-1; D might be TRBD2 (6 bases). Trimming pared 5 bases from V and 6 bases from J, leaving 14 bases between. CDR1 and CDR2 from the germline V gene are SNHLY and FYNNEI. The CDR3 is 14 residues long. CDR3 residues: CASSRDLPLNEQFF. In nucleotides, the CDR3 is TGTGCCAGCAGTCGGGACTTACCACTCAATGAGCAGTTCTTC.

V and J are TRBV7-6 and TRBJ2-3; no definite D call. V lost 5 bases, J lost 2 bases, and 11 bases lay in between. Germline lookup yields CDR1 SGHVS and CDR2 FNYEAQ. CDR3 length: 14 residues. The CDR3 loop reads CASSPKQITDTQYF. Written as DNA, the CDR3 is TGTGCCAGCAGCCCAAAACAGATCACAGATACGCAGTATTTT.

The V and J genes are TRBV7-9 and TRBJ2-1; the D is unclear. This CDR3 has 12 amino acids. Germline V gives CDR1 SEHNR, CDR2 FQNEAQ (reference sequence). Trimming pared 5 bases from V and 9 bases from J, leaving 11 bases between. CDR3 DNA sequence: TGTGCCAGCAGCGTCCTCCCGCGTGAGCAGTTCTTC. As protein: CASSVLPREQFF.

The chain employs TRBV5-6 and TRBJ1-4; 7 nucleotides line up with TRBD1. Trimming took 4 bases from V and 6 from J; bases not matched to a gene: 12. In germline, CDR1 is SGHDT, CDR2 YYEEEE. The CDR3 spans 16 residues. The CDR3, as DNA: TGTGCCAGCAGCCCACCTTCGGGCAGGGGGGATGAAAAACTGTTTTTT. Translating it yields CASSPPSGRGDEKLFF.

V and J are TRBV2 and TRBJ2-7, with 9 bases aligning to TRBD1. With 6 bases clipped from V and 4 bases from J, the junction kept 10 bases outside the gene matches. From germline, CDR1 is SNHLY and CDR2 FYNNEI. The CDR3 loop spans 15 amino acids. The CDR3 DNA sequence: TGTGCCAGCAGAGACCGGGACAGGGAAGCTTACGAGCAGTACTTC. Residues: CASRDRDREAYEQYF.

This clone was detected once. The chain carries TRBV27 and TRBJ1-2, with D unresolved. There are 14 residues in the CDR3. The germline CDR1 and CDR2 sequences are MNHEY and SMNVEV (reference sequence). V gave up 0 bases and J gave up 7 bases, with 12 bases separating them. CDR3 in amino acids: CASSLSPSFSGYTF. The CDR3 nucleotides are TGTGCCAGCAGTTTATCTCCAAGCTTCTCTGGCTACACCTTC.

CDR3 loop: CASSLTGTSGGYNEQFF. CDR3 coding DNA: TGTGCCAGCAGTTTAACGGGGACTAGCGGGGGGTACAATGAGCAGTTCTTC. The rearrangement uses TRBV27 and TRBJ2-1, with 15 bases that match TRBD2. CDR3 length equals 17 residues. V shed 2 bases, J shed 4 bases, and the junction held 3 bases outside the gene matches. Germline CDR1 is MNHEY and CDR2 is SMNVEV (reference sequence).

The V gene is TRBV9, the J gene TRBJ1-1; tentatively, D is TRBD1 (5 bases). V lost 4 bases and J lost 3, with 13 bases in between. In germline, CDR1 is SGDLS, CDR2 YYNGEE. The CDR3 contains 14 residues. CDR3 sequence (DNA): TGTGCCAGCAGCAGACTGTTAGGGGACACTGAAGCTTTCTTT. Translated, it gives CASSRLLGDTEAFF.

This clone was seen once. V gene TRBV4-1 combines with J gene TRBJ1-1; 7 bases map to TRBD1. The CDR3 sequence is 14 residues long. The germline CDR1 and CDR2 sequences are MGHRA and YSYEKL. V trimming: 4 bases; J trimming: 4 bases; junction bases outside the gene matches: 6. The CDR3 loop reads CASSPRGVGTEAFF. The CDR3 region has the DNA TGCGCCAGCAGCCCCAGGGGGGTGGGCACTGAAGCTTTCTTT.

The CDR3 protein is CASSEGQGEDEQYF. The CDR3 DNA follows: TGCGCCAGCAGCGAGGGACAGGGGGAGGACGAGCAGTACTTC. V is TRBV5-1 and J is TRBJ2-7; 11 bases are a match to TRBD1. The V and J ends lost 4 bases and 5 bases, in that order; junction bases with no gene match: 5. Germline V lookup: CDR1 SGHRS, CDR2 YFSETQ. The CDR3 has 14 residues.

On this clone itself: This sample also contains other DNA sequences that code for the same CDR3. V usage is TRBV9 and J usage is TRBJ2-5; 7 bases agree with TRBD2. CDR1 SGDLS and CDR2 YYNGEE come from the germline V gene. There are 12 residues in the CDR3. Trimming removed 3 bases from V and 4 bases from J; junction bases left unmatched: 0. CDR3 sequence reads: CASSAGGETQYF. For the CDR3, the DNA is TGTGCCAGCAGCGCGGGGGGAGAGACCCAGTACTTC.

The chain's CDR3 is CASRPDRDLRDTQYF. The CDR3 nucleotides are TGTGCCAGCAGACCCGACAGGGACCTCCGGGATACGCAGTATTTT. The J gene is TRBJ2-3, the V gene TRBV6-5, with 7 bases matching TRBD1. This CDR3 has 15 amino acids. Germline loops: CDR1 MNHEY, CDR2 SVGAGI. V lost 6 bases to trimming and J lost 6 bases; unmatched junction nucleotides: 12.

This sequence joins TRBV5-6 and TRBJ2-5; 10 nucleotides agree with TRBD2. Trimming at V came to 5 bases and at J to 5 bases, leaving 6 bases not matched to a gene. The CDR3 covers 14 residues. Germline V gives CDR1 SGHDT, CDR2 YYEEEE. CDR3 in amino acids: CASRSGGAVETQYF. The CDR3 DNA sequence: TGTGCCAGCAGAAGCGGGGGGGCCGTGGAGACCCAGTACTTC.

The chain has TRBV2 and TRBJ2-5, with 7 bases fitting TRBD1. The CDR3 totals 15 residues. The germline gives CDR1 SNHLY, CDR2 FYNNEI. After removal of 6 bases from V and 7 bases from J, the junction contained 14 bases not matched to a gene. For the CDR3, the DNA is TGTGCCAGCAGAAACCGGGACAGAGACTTGTTGACCCAGTACTTC. It encodes CASRNRDRDLLTQYF. Looking up the rest from reference TRBV2 and TRBJ2-5 gives the full variable domain: EPEVTQTPSHQVTQMGQEVILRCVPISNHLYFYWYRQILGQKVEFLVSFYNNEISEKSEIFDDQFSVERPDGSNFTLKIRSTKLEDSAMYFCASRNRDRDLLTQYFGPGTRLLVL.

On this clone itself: Other DNA sequences in the same sample also yield this CDR3. The chain employs TRBV3-1 (or the pseudogene TRBV3-2) and TRBJ1-3; D might be TRBD1 (6 bases). Per germline, CDR1 LGHDT and CDR2 YNNKEL (reference sequence). Between the trimmed V and J ends, which lost 2 bases and 1 base, there was a span of 6 bases. This CDR3 region has 14 residues. CDR3 amino acids: CASSQRGSGNTIYF. The DNA of the CDR3 is TGTGCCAGCAGCCAAAGGGGGTCTGGAAACACCATATATTTT.

The chain links TRBV3-1 (or the pseudogene TRBV3-2) to TRBJ1-2, with 12 bases fitting TRBD1. Germline trimming cut 5 bases from V and 0 bases from J; bases unmatched to any gene: 7. The germline CDR1 and CDR2 sequences are LGHDT and YNNKEL (reference sequence). The CDR3 contains 17 residues. CDR3 loop: CASSGPGTGGSNYGYTF. The CDR3 nucleotides read TGTGCCAGCAGCGGCCCAGGGACAGGGGGCTCTAACTATGGCTACACCTTC.

The chain carries TRBV5-1 and TRBJ2-5; the match to TRBD1 covers 7 bases. This CDR3 contains 15 residues. Germline V gene lookup returns CDR1 SGHRS and CDR2 YFSETQ. V dropped 1 base and J dropped 6; count of bases not matched to a gene: 9. CDR3 nucleotide sequence: TGCGCCAGCAGCTTGCAAACGACAGGGTTTCAGACCCAGTACTTC. Protein sequence: CASSLQTTGFQTQYF.

Here the CDR3 reads CASSLILAGGPDTQYF. CDR3 nucleotide sequence: TGTGCCAGCAGTTTAATTCTAGCGGGGGGGCCAGATACGCAGTATTTT. V gene TRBV27 combines with J gene TRBJ2-3; TRBD2 matches 12 bases. The CDR3 extends over 16 amino acids. Unmatched junction bases numbered 4, after V lost 2 bases and J lost 4 bases. Germline CDR1 and CDR2: MNHEY and SMNVEV (reference sequence).

V gene TRBV7-2 combines with J gene TRBJ1-2; the D gene is possibly TRBD1 (5 bases). Trimming left V 1 base short and J 6 bases short, with 9 bases between. This CDR3 has 13 residues. CDR1 is SGHTA and CDR2 is FQGNSA in the germline V gene. In DNA form, the CDR3 reads TGTGCCAGCAGCTTAGTCGGCAGGGATGGCTACACCTTC. Residues: CASSLVGRDGYTF.

This chain uses TRBV5-1 with TRBJ2-2; the D is unclear. This CDR3 has 13 residues. The V end was cut by 5 bases, the J end by 4 bases, with 9 bases between. Germline-derived CDR1 and CDR2 are SGHRS and YFSETQ. As DNA, the CDR3 is TGCGCCAGCAGGGTTTCGAGCACCGGGGAGCTGTTTTTT. Translated: CASRVSSTGELFF.

This chain uses TRBV12-5 with TRBJ2-7; tentative D call: TRBD1 (8 bases). Trimming left V 5 bases short and J 2 bases short, with 19 bases between. CDR3 length equals 16 residues. Germline V lookup: CDR1 LGHNT, CDR2 FRNRAP. The CDR3, as DNA: TGTGCTAGTGGTAAATATCACAGGGGGGGGACCTACGAGCAGTACTTC. Its translation: CASGKYHRGGTYEQYF.